Shown below are 10 T cell receptor beta chains from a single sample sequenced in a study of shared clonotypes between healthy human individuals. Assay: immunoSEQ multiplex PCR; the TCRdb copy retains only in-frame clones and omits some. This sample has around 700,000 clones; about three quarters occur once, and the top ten carry approximately 1.8%. What was sequenced was memory CD4+ T cells sorted from blood. Stated subset: CD45RA-negative fraction. The receptors here all came from a woman aged 25 to 45 in good health.

The chain is built from TRBV5-1 and TRBJ2-1, with 7 bases that match TRBD1. V was clipped by 4 bases and J by 0 bases; unmatched bases: 7. The CDR3 extends over 16 amino acids. Per germline, CDR1 SGHRS and CDR2 YFSETQ. CDR3 amino acids: CASSLSTGSSYNEQFF. In DNA, the CDR3 is TGCGCCAGCAGCCTATCGACAGGGAGCTCCTACAATGAGCAGTTCTTC.

The CDR3: CASSLVVAGNTEAFF. The DNA for the CDR3 is TGTGCCAGCAGCTTGGTAGTTGCCGGGAACACTGAAGCTTTCTTT. The V gene is TRBV5-5, the J gene TRBJ1-1; D unclear. From germline, CDR1 is SGHKS and CDR2 YYEKEE (reference sequence). The CDR3 is made up of 15 amino acids. The V end lost 0 bases, the J end lost 1 base, and 10 bases lay between the germline ends.

A few counts support this clone. The chain's CDR3 is CASSPGHSYNEQFF. CDR3 coding DNA: TGCGCCAGCAGCCCGGGCCACTCCTACAATGAGCAGTTCTTC. The chain couples TRBV5-1 to TRBJ2-1; D not resolved. The V gene's germline CDR1 is SGHRS and CDR2 YFSETQ. V was clipped by 4 bases and J by 0 bases, with 8 bases between them. CDR3 length: 14 residues.

J is TRBJ2-1 and V is TRBV10-2; 11 bases align to TRBD2. Germline V CDR1 and CDR2: WSHSY, SAAADI. This CDR3 is 16 amino acids long. Trimming took 2 bases from V and 7 from J; bases not matched to a gene: 7. CDR3 sequence: CASSEGLAGGDNEQFF. DNA of the CDR3: TGCGCCAGCAGTGAGGGGCTAGCGGGAGGAGATAATGAGCAGTTCTTC.

This chain connects TRBV30 to TRBJ1-4, with a possible D match to TRBD1 (5 bases). In germline, CDR1 is GTSNPN, CDR2 SVGIG (reference sequence). The CDR3 consists of 13 residues. Trimming took 3 bases from V and 5 from J, leaving 10 bases between them. CDR3 bases: TGTGCCTGGAGCGGGAGGGGAAATGAAAAACTGTTTTTT. Translation gives CAWSGRGNEKLFF.

The sample holds one count of this clone. V and J are TRBV7-2 and TRBJ2-3; D remains ambiguous. Trimming cost V 2 bases and J 5 bases, with 11 bases left between them. Germline lookup yields CDR1 SGHTA and CDR2 FQGNSA. The CDR3 has 14 amino acids. The CDR3 spells CASSLNPLRDTQYF. In nucleotides, the CDR3 is TGTGCCAGCAGCTTAAACCCCCTAAGAGATACGCAGTATTTT.

In the case of this clone: A much bigger clone sits one base away, suggesting this may be a read error. The chain employs TRBV27 and TRBJ2-7, with a possible D match to TRBD1 (5 bases). CDR1 is MNHEY and CDR2 is SMNVEV in the germline V gene (reference sequence). The V gene lost 6 bases and the J gene lost 2 bases, with 8 bases spanning the gap. This CDR3 is 12 amino acids long. CDR3 nucleotide sequence: TGTGCCAGCAGAACAGGACCCTACGAGCAGTACTTC. This translates into CASRTGPYEQYF.

The chain couples TRBV6-5 to TRBJ2-7; a weak D match, TRBD2 (6 bases). This CDR3 is built from 14 residues. V gave up 5 bases and J gave up 2 bases, with 13 bases separating them. Germline V gene data show CDR1 as MNHEY and CDR2 as SVGAGI. The CDR3 loop is CASSRGIRTYEQYF. DNA for the CDR3: TGTGCCAGCAGTCGGGGGATTCGTACCTACGAGCAGTACTTC.

The chain has TRBV2 and TRBJ2-2; 8 bases line up with TRBD1. CDR3 length: 13 amino acids. Germline V gives CDR1 SNHLY, CDR2 FYNNEI. V shed 9 bases, J shed 4 bases, and the junction held 4 bases outside the gene matches. The CDR3 here is CASTGGRTGELFF. The CDR3 nucleotides are TGTGCCAGTACAGGGGGTCGCACCGGGGAGCTGTTTTTT.

The rearrangement uses TRBV29-1 and TRBJ1-2; D is unresolved. CDR3 size: 12 residues. Looked up from germline, CDR1 is SQVTM and CDR2 is ANQGSEA. V lost 4 bases and J lost 7, with 13 bases in between. In nucleotides, the CDR3 is TGCAGCGTTGGGCAGTCATCAAGTGGCTACACCTTC. Protein product: CSVGQSSSGYTF.